This section outlines one T cell receptor beta chain sequence together with its context. Its antigen is still unknown. No much larger clone is present one base from it, and per-base qualities are unavailable. This record belongs to a study of OX40 agonist ivuxolimab in advanced cancers. Regarding the research as a whole: Ivuxolimab, which targeted the costimulatory receptor OX40 (CD134), was an agonistic, fully human IgG2 monoclonal antibody. The paper describes the monotherapy dose-escalation part (N = 52 patients) of the phase I trial of ivuxolimab. Patients were allowed to have had prior anti-PD-1, anti-PD-L1 or anti-CTLA-4 therapy, and approximately 40% of the dose-escalation patients had been treated with checkpoint inhibitors. Intravenous ivuxolimab was administered to patients every 2 weeks at six dose levels: 0.01, 0.1, 0.3, 1.5, 3 and 10 mg/kg. Among the 52 dose-escalation patients, around 19 had hepatocellular carcinoma, roughly 15 melanoma, 9 renal cell carcinoma and 9 head and neck cancer. Three dose-escalation patients achieved partial responses, one with hepatocellular carcinoma and two with cutaneous melanoma. The purpose of peripheral TCRbeta sequencing was to test whether ivuxolimab changed TCR sequence diversity and led to clonal T-cell expansion. The dose-escalation cohort was roughly 80% male with a mean age of roughly 62 years, ranging from about 20 to 85.

To sequence the TCRbeta CDR3 region, genomic DNA was isolated from the sorted cells. The immunoSEQ Assay was used for sequencing of TCRbeta CDR3 regions. As stored in TCRdb, this immuneACCESS dataset retains in-frame rearrangements with V and J assigned. A fraction of the clones does not appear; measured against another copy, unresolved V genes explain less than half of the discrepancy, and the remainder lacks a known reason. The sample has about 98,000 clones on record, approximately 93% of them singletons. The top ten clonotypes cover 0.25% to 0.3% of the sample. Patients with a history of autoimmune disease or receiving systemic immunosuppression were excluded from the trial. In every dose cohort, peripheral blood was drawn for TCR sequencing at baseline, cycle 4 day 1, and cycle 7 day 1. Samples were obtained from an open-label, multicenter, first-in-human phase I dose-escalation trial of ivuxolimab. Adults with locally advanced or metastatic melanoma, renal cell carcinoma, hepatocellular carcinoma or head and neck squamous cell carcinoma were enrolled in the trial. CD4+ and CD8+ T cells were sorted separately from peripheral blood before TCR sequencing.

V lost 4 bases and J lost 6 bases; the stretch between them is 20 bases long. There are 16 amino acids in the CDR3, from cysteine to phenylalanine inclusive. Only the CDR3 part of the read is kept: 48 bases, read in frame from the first base. CDR1 SGHRS and CDR2 YFSETQ are derived from the germline V gene. Broad study findings and their caveats: Clonal expansion of both CD4+ and CD8+ blood T cells was observed from baseline to week 6 at doses 0.1 to 3.0 mg/kg. In the 0.1-3.0 mg/kg groups, partial responders had among the lowest normalized peripheral clonal expansion, particularly in CD8+ T cells. Antigen specificity was not determined for the clonally expanded peripheral T cells. After ivuxolimab, CD8+ T cells had more expanded clones than CD4+ T cells on average. Low levels of normalized T-cell clonal expansion were also seen in some patients who did not respond.

Source: CD4+ or CD8+ T cells sorted from blood, taken in a trial of the OX40 agonist ivuxolimab. The chain is encoded by TRBV5-1 joined to TRBJ2-1, with no confidently assigned D gene. The clonotype was recovered from an adult with an advanced solid tumor such as melanoma, head and neck, liver or kidney cancer. The nucleotide sequence reads as follows: TGCGCCAGCAGCGGGCGGCCAGAGCATATTATCAATGAGCAGTTCTTC. Translation gives CASSGRPEHIINEQFF.